This is a list of T cell receptor beta chains from one sample in a study of T cell repertoires in cytomegalovirus infection. The antigens for these receptors are not known. TCRdb reanalysed the reads using MiXCR and keeps one entry per CDR3 protein. The table records about a million distinct CDR3 sequences, 30% to 40% of them present only once. The material sequenced was cultured CD8+ T cells from PBMCs, taken from culture after CMV antigen stimulation. These receptors were collected from a human donor in good health (CMV status not recorded). Some clones in this sample may be carry-over from other donors' samples. Each CDR3 is given with its conserved first and last residue. Fields, in order: D gene, V gene, clone size, J gene, CDR3 protein, CDR3 DNA. A D gene is named only where the DNA matches it firmly. Clone size is shown for a subset of rows, as once, few, many or a class of expanded clone.

D: TRBD1
V: TRBV20-1
size: NA
J: TRBJ2-7
CDR3: CSASLRGQREQYF
DNA: TGCAGTGCTAGCCTCAGGGGGCAGCGCGAGCAGTACTTC

D: NA
V: TRBV2
size: NA
J: TRBJ2-5
CDR3: CASTRVGEVQETQYF
DNA: TGTGCCAGCACTCGCGTGGGGGAAGTTCAGGAGACCCAGTACTTC

D: NA
V: TRBV5-1
size: NA
J: TRBJ1-2
CDR3: CASTPGSPFGGYTF
DNA: TGCGCCAGTACCCCCGGGAGCCCTTTCGGTGGCTACACCTTC

D: NA
V: TRBV12-3/TRBV12-4
size: NA
J: TRBJ2-5
CDR3: CASSQQVQETQYF
DNA: TGTGCCAGCAGCCAACAGGTCCAAGAGACCCAGTACTTC

D: TRBD2
V: TRBV7-2
size: NA
J: TRBJ2-5
CDR3: CASTQPLAGGGETQYF
DNA: TGTGCCAGCACTCAACCCTTAGCGGGGGGAGGGGAGACCCAGTACTTC

D: TRBD1
V: TRBV10-3
size: NA
J: TRBJ2-2
CDR3: CAISGPGQGTGELFF
DNA: TGTGCCATCAGTGGGCCGGGACAGGGGACCGGGGAGCTGTTTTTT

D: TRBD2
V: TRBV27
size: NA
J: TRBJ2-1
CDR3: CASSLGGTILNEQFF
DNA: TGTGCCAGCAGTTTAGGAGGGACTATCCTCAATGAGCAGTTCTTC

D: NA
V: TRBV12-3/TRBV12-4
size: few
J: TRBJ1-2
CDR3: CASIKPLLDGRDYGYTF
DNA: TGTGCCAGCATCAAACCACTACTAGACGGGCGCGACTATGGCTACACCTTC

D: TRBD1
V: TRBV6-5
size: NA
J: TRBJ2-1
CDR3: CASSIRTGFYNEQFF
DNA: TGTGCCAGCAGTATCCGGACAGGGTTCTACAATGAGCAGTTCTTC

D: TRBD2
V: TRBV20-1
size: NA
J: TRBJ2-7
CDR3: CSARDQSGGVYEQYF
DNA: TGCAGTGCTAGAGATCAAAGCGGGGGGGTCTACGAGCAGTACTTC

D: NA
V: TRBV27
size: many
J: TRBJ2-1
CDR3: CASSLGSLSYNEQFF
DNA: TGTGCCAGCAGCCTTGGGAGTCTCTCCTACAATGAGCAGTTCTTC

D: NA
V: TRBV27
size: few
J: TRBJ2-1
CDR3: CASTYGLAPYNEQFF
DNA: TGTGCCAGCACTTACGGACTCGCTCCATACAATGAGCAGTTCTTC

D: TRBD1
V: TRBV27
size: once
J: TRBJ1-5
CDR3: CASSSTLTGPWPQHF
DNA: TGTGCCAGCAGTTCGACATTGACAGGGCCCTGGCCCCAGCATTTT

D: NA
V: TRBV20-1
size: NA
J: TRBJ1-5
CDR3: CSAQEMTGIQPQHF
DNA: TGCAGTGCACAAGAGATGACAGGTATTCAGCCCCAGCATTTT

D: NA
V: TRBV7-8
size: many
J: TRBJ1-5
CDR3: CASSTLQGNQPQHF
DNA: TGTGCCAGCAGTACTCTTCAGGGGAATCAGCCCCAGCATTTT

D: TRBD2
V: TRBV7-8
size: NA
J: TRBJ2-1
CDR3: CASSLVRVTSGERSNEQFF
DNA: TGTGCCAGCAGCTTAGTCCGTGTAACTAGCGGGGAGAGGAGCAATGAGCAGTTCTTC

D: NA
V: TRBV4-3
size: NA
J: TRBJ2-5
CDR3: CASSPTRGGGYQETQYF
DNA: TGCGCCAGCAGCCCTACCCGAGGGGGGGGATACCAAGAGACCCAGTACTTC

D: NA
V: TRBV29-1
size: few
J: TRBJ2-7
CDR3: CSVEGRFYEQYF
DNA: TGCAGCGTTGAAGGTCGGTTCTACGAGCAGTACTTC

D: NA
V: TRBV12-3/TRBV12-4
size: few
J: TRBJ1-1
CDR3: CASTLRGVRTEAFF
DNA: TGTGCCAGCACCCTTCGGGGCGTTCGCACTGAAGCTTTCTTT

D: TRBD2
V: TRBV7-9
size: few
J: TRBJ2-1
CDR3: CASTPTSGGSISYNEQFF
DNA: TGTGCCAGCACCCCGACTAGCGGGGGGTCAATTTCCTACAATGAGCAGTTCTTC

D: NA
V: TRBV7-6
size: many
J: TRBJ2-2
CDR3: CASSPTAGVNTGELFF
DNA: TGTGCCAGCAGCCCGACGGCCGGGGTTAACACCGGGGAGCTGTTTTTT

D: NA
V: TRBV20-1
size: NA
J: TRBJ2-4
CDR3: CSAQGTDKNIQYF
DNA: TGCAGTGCCCAAGGGACCGACAAAAACATTCAGTACTTC

D: NA
V: TRBV7-9
size: NA
J: TRBJ1-2
CDR3: CASSLEPDMNYGYTF
DNA: TGTGCCAGCAGCCTCGAACCGGACATGAACTATGGCTACACCTTC

D: TRBD2
V: TRBV7-2
size: many
J: TRBJ2-3
CDR3: CASSLNRINGGGAVTDTQYF
DNA: TGTGCCAGCAGCTTGAACCGCATAAATGGCGGGGGGGCCGTGACAGATACGCAGTATTTT

D: NA
V: TRBV19
size: few
J: TRBJ2-2
CDR3: CASSIDMVNTGELFF
DNA: TGTGCCAGTAGTATAGATATGGTCAACACCGGGGAGCTGTTTTTT

D: NA
V: TRBV6-1
size: many
J: TRBJ2-3
CDR3: CASSEKGTSTDTQYF
DNA: TGTGCCAGCAGTGAAAAGGGGACTTCCACAGATACGCAGTATTTT

D: NA
V: TRBV4-3
size: NA
J: TRBJ1-2
CDR3: CASSQEGGGIYGYTF
DNA: TGCGCCAGCAGCCAAGAAGGAGGGGGGATCTATGGCTACACCTTC

D: NA
V: TRBV7-6
size: NA
J: TRBJ1-3
CDR3: CASSLVGLSAIYF
DNA: TGTGCCAGCAGCTTAGTAGGCCTGAGCGCCATATATTTT

D: NA
V: TRBV19
size: NA
J: TRBJ2-3
CDR3: CASPITGLDDTQYF
DNA: TGTGCCAGTCCAATTACAGGTCTGGATGATACGCAGTATTTT

D: NA
V: TRBV6-2/TRBV6-3
size: few
J: TRBJ2-5
CDR3: CASETRIQETQYF
DNA: TGTGCCAGCGAAACAAGAATCCAAGAGACCCAGTACTTC

D: NA
V: TRBV6-1
size: many
J: TRBJ2-2
CDR3: CASSDLGAYTGELFF
DNA: TGTGCCAGCAGTGACTTGGGGGCGTACACCGGGGAGCTGTTTTTT

D: NA
V: TRBV4-3
size: few
J: TRBJ2-1
CDR3: CASSQGPSSENEQFF
DNA: TGCGCCAGCAGCCAAGGACCCTCCTCGGAGAATGAGCAGTTCTTC

D: TRBD2
V: TRBV7-6
size: many
J: TRBJ2-3
CDR3: CASSLVGAGGPADTQYF
DNA: TGTGCCAGCAGCTTAGTCGGCGCGGGGGGGCCTGCAGATACGCAGTATTTT

D: TRBD2
V: TRBV10-3
size: once
J: TRBJ2-3
CDR3: CAISGGAFVDTQYF
DNA: TGTGCCATCAGCGGGGGGGCCTTCGTCGATACGCAGTATTTT

D: TRBD1
V: TRBV6-1
size: NA
J: TRBJ1-1
CDR3: CASSPTDRGGTEAFF
DNA: TGTGCCAGCAGTCCCACAGACAGGGGAGGTACTGAAGCTTTCTTT

D: TRBD1
V: TRBV10-3
size: NA
J: TRBJ2-6
CDR3: CAGIRPGTGTGANVLTF
DNA: TGTGCCGGAATTCGCCCCGGGACAGGGACTGGGGCCAACGTCCTGACTTTC

D: NA
V: TRBV6-2/TRBV6-3
size: few
J: TRBJ1-1
CDR3: CASSYSGTTVPLGTEAFF
DNA: TGTGCCAGCAGTTACTCGGGTACGACAGTTCCCTTAGGGACTGAAGCTTTCTTT

D: TRBD1
V: TRBV27
size: NA
J: TRBJ2-7
CDR3: CASSSPRQGGSEQYF
DNA: TGTGCCAGCAGTTCCCCCCGACAGGGGGGTAGCGAGCAGTACTTC

D: TRBD2
V: TRBV6-1
size: few
J: TRBJ2-2
CDR3: CASRRTSGGGPTGELFF
DNA: TGTGCCAGCAGAAGGACTAGCGGGGGGGGACCCACCGGGGAGCTGTTTTTT

D: NA
V: TRBV11-2
size: NA
J: TRBJ2-7
CDR3: CASSFYNHEQYF
DNA: TGTGCCAGCAGCTTTTACAACCACGAGCAGTACTTC

D: NA
V: TRBV27
size: NA
J: TRBJ2-3
CDR3: CASSPHSPDTQYF
DNA: TGTGCCAGCAGTCCGCATAGCCCAGATACGCAGTATTTT

D: NA
V: TRBV7-9
size: many
J: TRBJ1-1
CDR3: CASSLSRDTLNTEAFF
DNA: TGTGCCAGCAGCTTAAGCCGGGACACCCTGAACACTGAAGCTTTCTTT

D: NA
V: TRBV27
size: once
J: TRBJ2-1
CDR3: CASSLYRADEQFF
DNA: TGTGCCAGCAGTTTATATAGGGCGGATGAGCAGTTCTTC

D: NA
V: TRBV7-6
size: many
J: TRBJ2-1
CDR3: CASSFLVGNEQFF
DNA: TGTGCCAGCAGCTTTCTAGTTGGGAATGAGCAGTTCTTC

D: TRBD1
V: TRBV5-5
size: few
J: TRBJ1-1
CDR3: CASSPKTGGAEAFF
DNA: TGTGCCAGCAGCCCCAAAACAGGGGGCGCTGAAGCTTTCTTT

D: NA
V: TRBV29-1
size: NA
J: TRBJ2-5
CDR3: CSVEGGRIQETQYF
DNA: TGCAGCGTTGAGGGGGGACGGATCCAAGAGACCCAGTACTTC

D: TRBD1
V: TRBV10-3
size: NA
J: TRBJ1-2
CDR3: CAIRVYRDRGVDGYTF
DNA: TGTGCCATCAGAGTCTACCGGGACAGGGGGGTGGATGGCTACACCTTC

D: NA
V: TRBV12-5
size: NA
J: TRBJ1-1
CDR3: CASGFGYTEAFF
DNA: TGTGCTAGTGGTTTCGGGTACACTGAAGCTTTCTTT

D: NA
V: TRBV4-1
size: NA
J: TRBJ2-1
CDR3: CASSLFKRAKGTGSYNEQFF
DNA: TGCGCCAGCAGCCTATTTAAAAGGGCGAAGGGTACCGGGTCCTACAATGAGCAGTTCTTC

D: NA
V: TRBV3-1
size: NA
J: TRBJ1-1
CDR3: CASSSAIGTEAFF
DNA: TGTGCCAGCAGCTCGGCCATAGGGACTGAAGCTTTCTTT

D: TRBD1
V: TRBV6-1
size: few
J: TRBJ2-7
CDR3: CASSHFSQGSHEQYF
DNA: TGTGCCAGCAGTCACTTCTCACAGGGGAGCCACGAGCAGTACTTC

D: NA
V: TRBV9
size: NA
J: TRBJ1-1
CDR3: CASGDWNTEAFF
DNA: TGTGCCAGCGGGGACTGGAACACTGAAGCTTTCTTT

D: TRBD2
V: TRBV29-1
size: few
J: TRBJ2-3
CDR3: CSVLPGLAGGSTDTQYF
DNA: TGCAGCGTACTCCCGGGACTAGCGGGGGGCAGCACAGATACGCAGTATTTT